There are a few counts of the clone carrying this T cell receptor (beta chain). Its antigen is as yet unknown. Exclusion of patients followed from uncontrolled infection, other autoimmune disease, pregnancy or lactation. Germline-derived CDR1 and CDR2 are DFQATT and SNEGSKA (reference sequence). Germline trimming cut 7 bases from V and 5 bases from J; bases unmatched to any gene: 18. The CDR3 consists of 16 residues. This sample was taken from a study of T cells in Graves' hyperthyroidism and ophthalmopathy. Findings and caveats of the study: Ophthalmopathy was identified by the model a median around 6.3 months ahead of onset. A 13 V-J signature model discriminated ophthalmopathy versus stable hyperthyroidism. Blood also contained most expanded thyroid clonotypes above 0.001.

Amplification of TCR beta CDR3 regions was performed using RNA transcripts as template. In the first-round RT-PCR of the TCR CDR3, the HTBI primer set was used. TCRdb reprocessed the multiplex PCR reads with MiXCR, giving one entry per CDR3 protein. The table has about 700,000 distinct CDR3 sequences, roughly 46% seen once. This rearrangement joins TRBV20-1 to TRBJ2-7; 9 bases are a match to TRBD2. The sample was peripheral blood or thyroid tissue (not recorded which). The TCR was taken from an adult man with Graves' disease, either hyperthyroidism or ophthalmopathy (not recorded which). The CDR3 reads CSVLAGPTWETHEQYF. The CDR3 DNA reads TGCAGTGTTCTAGCGGGGCCTACCTGGGAGACACACGAGCAGTACTTC.